The present T cell receptor beta chain was sequenced within a study of T cell responses to AZD1222 COVID-19 vaccine. Study results and limitations: Spike-specific TCR breadth rose after two AZD1222 doses, and depth rose as well. At 160-218 and 743-854, vaccine-associated CD4 TCRs were dominant, and they spanned spike. Females made up more of the donors, who were largely white British, and clonal diversity may have come out too low.

Comments on this clone: Antigen: not known.

CDR3 length equals 14 residues. Germline CDR1 and CDR2: MNHEY and SVGAGI. Deletions cut 7 bases from V and 3 bases from J, with 12 bases between. Using immunoSEQ multiplex PCR, the repertoire was profiled, and TCRdb retains in-frame clones only, with some absent. The sample lists about 90,000 clones, around 91% seen once, with less than 5.5% in the top ten. This chain connects TRBV6-5 to TRBJ1-4, with a weak D call TRBD1 (6 bases). The input for sequencing was peripheral blood, taken on day 0 of MenACWY control vaccination. This receptor was obtained from an adult in good health. The CDR3 DNA sequence: TGTGCCAGCACAGGGGCGGGGGCTAATGAAAAACTGTTTTTT. As protein: CASTGAGANEKLFF.